These 10 T cell receptor beta chains were sequenced from one sample in a study of cytomegalovirus exposure and HLA in healthy donors. Repertoires were generated with immunoSEQ multiplex PCR, while TCRdb's copy carries only in-frame clones and drops some. The sample has about 150,000 clones; about 86% are singletons. Sequencing was performed on PBMCs. The receptors shown here come from a man aged 18 to 29 in good health and CMV-seropositive.

This clone occurred once. V and J are TRBV6-6 and TRBJ1-4, with D possibly matching TRBD1 (5 bases). CDR1 is MNHNY and CDR2 is SVGAGI in the germline V gene (reference sequence). Trimming left V 5 bases short and J 3 bases short, with 16 bases between. CDR3 length: 16 amino acids. The CDR3 region is CASSRLMGPANEKLFF. The CDR3 DNA sequence: TGTGCCAGCAGTCGCTTGATGGGGCCGGCTAATGAAAAACTGTTTTTT.

This chain joins TRBV6-5 and TRBJ2-5; TRBD1 is a possible D gene (6 bases). The CDR3 extends over 14 amino acids. The germline V gene has CDR1 MNHEY and CDR2 SVGAGI. V lost 7 bases to trimming and J lost 5 bases, with 17 bases between them. Here the CDR3 reads CASTPQGSYETQYF. The CDR3 DNA is TGTGCCAGCACCCCACAGGGATCGTATGAGACCCAGTACTTC.

This sequence joins TRBV7-2 and TRBJ2-2, with TRBD2 matching 11 bases. After removal of 4 bases from V and 2 bases from J, the junction contained 3 bases not matched to a gene. This CDR3 is 16 amino acids long. Germline loops: CDR1 SGHTA, CDR2 FQGNSA. CDR3 in DNA: TGTGCCAGCAGCTCTCGACTAGCGGGAAACACCGGGGAGCTGTTTTTT. Translation gives CASSSRLAGNTGELFF.

This clone was observed a single time. The chain recombines TRBV6-5 with TRBJ1-2, with D perhaps TRBD1 (6 bases). Trimming took off 6 bases at V and 7 bases at J, with 18 bases between the two ends. Looked up from germline, CDR1 is MNHEY and CDR2 is SVGAGI. The length of the CDR3 is 14 residues. The CDR3 region has the DNA TGTGCCAGCAGCCCCGGAGGGGGGGGCGGTGGCTACACCTTC. This translates into CASSPGGGGGGYTF.

This clone appeared a few times. CDR3 sequence (DNA): TGTGCCAGCAGCTTAGACAGGGGTAACACCTTC. Its translation: CASSLDRGNTF. The chain uses TRBV7-2 and TRBJ1-2, with TRBD1 matching over 7 bases. V trimming: 1 base; J trimming: 12 bases; junction bases outside the gene matches: 2. CDR1 is SGHTA, CDR2 FQGNSA, per germline. CDR3 length: 11 amino acids. The full variable domain, completed using reference TRBV7-2 and TRBJ1-2, is GAGVSQSPSNKVTEKGKDVELRCDPISGHTALYWYRQSLGQGLEFLIYFQGNSAPDKSGLPSDRFSAERTGGSVSTLTIQRTQQEDSAVYLCASSLDRGNTFGSGTRLTVV.

The V and J genes are TRBV5-1 and TRBJ2-1; tentative D call: TRBD2 (6 bases). The V gene's germline CDR1 is SGHRS and CDR2 YFSETQ. This CDR3 comprises 15 residues. V lost 4 bases and J lost 2, with 13 bases in between. This CDR3 is CASSPAGSPYNEQFF. The CDR3, as DNA: TGCGCCAGCAGCCCGGCGGGATCCCCCTACAATGAGCAGTTCTTC.

This clone was seen only once. The rearrangement uses TRBV30 and TRBJ2-1; 13 nucleotides match TRBD2. The germline CDR1 and CDR2 sequences are GTSNPN and SVGIG (reference sequence). CDR3 length equals 14 residues. Trimming at V came to 8 bases and at J to 7 bases, leaving 8 bases not matched to a gene. The CDR3 reads CAHRLAGGRNEQFF. In nucleotides, the CDR3 is TGTGCCCATAGACTAGCGGGAGGCAGGAATGAGCAGTTCTTC.

The chain couples TRBV6-6 to TRBJ2-4; TRBD2 agrees at 9 bases. Trimming took 5 bases from V and 8 from J; bases not matched to a gene: 10. Looked up from germline, CDR1 is MNHNY and CDR2 is SVGAGI (reference sequence). The CDR3 sequence is 15 residues long. In nucleotides, the CDR3 is TGTGCCAGCAGTCCCCGCCCCGCTAGCGGGGACATTCAGTACTTC. This encodes CASSPRPASGDIQYF.

This chain connects TRBV7-9 to TRBJ2-7; possible D gene TRBD2, 6 bases. V was pared by 5 bases and J by 7 bases, with 15 bases between. This CDR3 comprises 13 residues. The germline V gene has CDR1 SEHNR and CDR2 FQNEAQ (reference sequence). CDR3 DNA sequence: TGTGCCAGCAGCGTCGGGGGTCCGGATGAGCAGTACTTC. Protein: CASSVGGPDEQYF.

The chain couples TRBV6-4 to TRBJ2-3, with D tentatively TRBD1 (6 bases). The ends were cut back, 2 bases at V and 6 bases at J, with 15 bases in the middle. Germline lookup yields CDR1 MRHNA and CDR2 SNTAGT. The CDR3 spans 15 residues. CDR3 bases: TGTGCCAGCAGTGACAGTGGGGGCGGGTCGGATACGCAGTATTTT. It encodes CASSDSGGGSDTQYF.